This T cell receptor (beta chain) is from a study of cytomegalovirus exposure and HLA in healthy donors. PCR primers comprised 60 Vbeta and 13 Jbeta primers. In the authors' methods: Later analysis identified around 85 million unique TCR beta chains, 9 million to 13 million shared. The table came from immunoSEQ multiplex PCR; TCRdb's copy has only in-frame clones and leaves some out. V, J and clone size were drawn from that table, and D and trimming were deduced from the DNA. The profile shows about 100,000 clones, around 77% of them singletons. Findings and caveats of the study: Later analysis showed most CMV-associated TCR beta chains appearing HLA-restricted.

Comment on this clone: The antigen remains undetermined.

The CDR3 has 15 residues. V lost 5 bases to trimming and J lost 5 bases, with 15 bases between them. Germline V gives CDR1 MNHNS, CDR2 SASEGT. The rearrangement joins TRBV6-1 to TRBJ1-4; D possibly corresponds to TRBD1 (6 bases). The clonotype comes from a woman aged 60 to 75 in good health and CMV-seropositive. Material for sequencing was PBMCs. For the CDR3, the DNA is TGTGCCAGCAGTCAGACGACTGGGGGCAATGAAAAACTGTTTTTT. Translated: CASSQTTGGNEKLFF.